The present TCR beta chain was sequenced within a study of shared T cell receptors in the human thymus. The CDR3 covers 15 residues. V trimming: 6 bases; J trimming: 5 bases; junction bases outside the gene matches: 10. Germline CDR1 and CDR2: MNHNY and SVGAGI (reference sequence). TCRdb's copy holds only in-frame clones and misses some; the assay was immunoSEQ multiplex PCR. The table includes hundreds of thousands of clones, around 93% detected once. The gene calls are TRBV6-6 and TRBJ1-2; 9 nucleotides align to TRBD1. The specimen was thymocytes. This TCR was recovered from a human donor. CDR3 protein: CASSPRDRVGYGYTF. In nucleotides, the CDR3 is TGTGCCAGCAGCCCTCGGGACAGGGTTGGGTATGGCTACACCTTC.